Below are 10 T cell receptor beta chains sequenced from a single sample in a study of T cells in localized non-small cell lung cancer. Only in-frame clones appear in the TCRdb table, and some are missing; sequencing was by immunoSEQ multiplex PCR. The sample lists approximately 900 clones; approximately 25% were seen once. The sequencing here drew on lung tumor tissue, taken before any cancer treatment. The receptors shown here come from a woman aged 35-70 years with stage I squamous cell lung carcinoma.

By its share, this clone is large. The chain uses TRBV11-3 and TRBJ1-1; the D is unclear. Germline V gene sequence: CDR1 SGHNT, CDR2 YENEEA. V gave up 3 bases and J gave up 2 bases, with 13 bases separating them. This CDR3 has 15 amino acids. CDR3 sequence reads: CASSLVPGPNTEAFF. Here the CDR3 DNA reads TGTGCCAGCAGCTTGGTACCCGGGCCTAACACTGAAGCTTTCTTT. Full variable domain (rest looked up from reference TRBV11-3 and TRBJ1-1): EAGVVQSPRYKIIEKKQPVAFWCNPISGHNTLYWYLQNLGQGPELLIRYENEEAVDDSQLPKDRFSAERLKGVDSTLKIQPAELGDSAVYLCASSLVPGPNTEAFFGQGTRLTVV.

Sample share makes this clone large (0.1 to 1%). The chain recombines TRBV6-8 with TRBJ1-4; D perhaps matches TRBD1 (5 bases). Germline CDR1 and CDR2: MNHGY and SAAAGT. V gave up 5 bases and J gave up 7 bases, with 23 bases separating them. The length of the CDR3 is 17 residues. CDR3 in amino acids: CASSRLSTSGVGEKLFF. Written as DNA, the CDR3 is TGTGCCAGCAGTCGCCTATCTACGTCGGGGGTGGGTGAAAAACTGTTTTTT.

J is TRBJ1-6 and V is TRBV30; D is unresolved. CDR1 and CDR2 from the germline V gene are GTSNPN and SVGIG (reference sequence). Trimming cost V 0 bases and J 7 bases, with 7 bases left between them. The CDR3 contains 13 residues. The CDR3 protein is CAWSVQENSPLHF. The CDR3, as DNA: TGTGCCTGGAGTGTACAAGAGAATTCACCCCTCCACTTT.

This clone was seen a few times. CDR3 coding DNA: TGTGCCAGCAGTTTATCCTCAACTAGCGAGAACTACAATGAGCAGTTCTTC. Amino acids: CASSLSSTSENYNEQFF. This sequence joins TRBV28 and TRBJ2-1; 7 bases match TRBD2. Trimming removed 1 base from V and 3 bases from J; junction bases left unmatched: 9. Germline V gives CDR1 MDHEN, CDR2 SYDVKM. This CDR3 has 17 amino acids.

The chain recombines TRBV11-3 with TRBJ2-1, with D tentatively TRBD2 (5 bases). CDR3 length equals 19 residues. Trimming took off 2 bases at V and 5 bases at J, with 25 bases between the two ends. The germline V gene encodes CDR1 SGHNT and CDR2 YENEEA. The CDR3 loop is CASSLSGAWPELDNNEQFF. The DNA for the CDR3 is TGTGCCAGCAGCTTAAGCGGCGCCTGGCCGGAGCTTGACAACAATGAGCAGTTCTTC.

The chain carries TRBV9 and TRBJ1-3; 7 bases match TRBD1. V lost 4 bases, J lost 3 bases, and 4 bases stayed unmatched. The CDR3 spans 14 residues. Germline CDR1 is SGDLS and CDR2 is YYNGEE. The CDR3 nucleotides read TGTGCCAGCAGCCAGGGGGTCGATGGAAACACCATATATTTT. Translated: CASSQGVDGNTIYF. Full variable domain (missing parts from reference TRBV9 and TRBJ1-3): DSGVTQTPKHLITATGQRVTLRCSPRSGDLSVYWYQQSLDQGLQFLIQYYNGEERAKGNILERFSAQQFPDLHSELNLSSLELGDSALYFCASSQGVDGNTIYFGEGSWLTVV.

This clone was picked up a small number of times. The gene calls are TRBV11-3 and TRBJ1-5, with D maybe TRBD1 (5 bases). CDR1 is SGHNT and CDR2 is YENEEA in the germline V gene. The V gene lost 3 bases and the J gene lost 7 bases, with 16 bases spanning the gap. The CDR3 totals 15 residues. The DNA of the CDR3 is TGTGCCAGCAGCTTGTCCGGGGCTGGGCCCCAGCCCCAGCATTTT. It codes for CASSLSGAGPQPQHF.

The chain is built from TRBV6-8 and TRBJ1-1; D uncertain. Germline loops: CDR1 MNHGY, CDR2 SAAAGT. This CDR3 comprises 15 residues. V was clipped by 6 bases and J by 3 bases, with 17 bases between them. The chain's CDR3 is CASSITHRVDTEAFF. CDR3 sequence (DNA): TGTGCCAGCAGCATAACGCACCGGGTAGACACTGAAGCTTTCTTT.

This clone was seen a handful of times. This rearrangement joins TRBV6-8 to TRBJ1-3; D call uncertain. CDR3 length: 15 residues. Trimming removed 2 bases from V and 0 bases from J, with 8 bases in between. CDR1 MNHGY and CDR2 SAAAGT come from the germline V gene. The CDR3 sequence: CASSYHGPSGNTIYF. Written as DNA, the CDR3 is TGTGCCAGCAGTTACCACGGTCCCTCTGGAAACACCATATATTTT.

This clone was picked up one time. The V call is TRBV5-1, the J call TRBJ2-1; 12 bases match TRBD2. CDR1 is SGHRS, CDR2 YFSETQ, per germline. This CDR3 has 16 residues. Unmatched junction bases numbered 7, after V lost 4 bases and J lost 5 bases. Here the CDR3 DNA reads TGCGCCAGCAGCCTGCGACTAGCGGGAGCACACAATGAGCAGTTCTTC. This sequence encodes CASSLRLAGAHNEQFF.